The clone carrying this T cell receptor (beta chain) was counted once. The CDR3 is 16 amino acids. The V end lost 5 bases, the J end lost 0 bases, and 20 bases lay between the germline ends. The germline V gene encodes CDR1 SQVTM and CDR2 ANQGSEA. Treatment defined: oral pan-JAK inhibitor, 5-10 mg twice daily. Peripheral blood samples and lesional scalp punch biopsies were obtained from alopecia areata patients. Starting from PBMCs, sorting isolated CD4+ and CD8+ T cells. This sample stems from a study of CD8+ T cells in alopecia areata. Study context: Patients given treatment had severity scored by the percentage of scalp area affected.

Isolated RNA was reverse transcribed into cDNA used as the sequencing template. The table came from immunoSEQ multiplex PCR; TCRdb's copy has only in-frame clones and leaves some out. The sample yields about 190,000 clones, around 60% seen once. Here the sequenced sample was CD4+ T cells sorted from blood, taken at week 4, from a patient treated with tofacitinib. This chain connects TRBV29-1 to TRBJ2-7; tentative D call: TRBD1 (6 bases). The clonotype was recovered from a human donor with alopecia areata. CDR3 residues: CSVQGGTSGASYEQYF. In DNA form, the CDR3 reads TGCAGCGTTCAAGGGGGAACCTCCGGGGCCTCCTACGAGCAGTACTTC.